This passage covers 29 T cell receptor beta chains from one sample sequenced in a study of shared clonotypes between healthy human individuals. Sequenced by immunoSEQ multiplex PCR; TCRdb stores in-frame clones only, minus some. Of over 800,000 clones in the sample, nearly 95% were seen once. The naive CD8 population came from CD45RO-negative cells selected for CCR7, without terminally differentiated effector memory CD45RA+ cells. Input material: naive CD8+ T cells sorted from blood. All receptors come from a young man in good health.

This rearrangement joins TRBV9 to TRBJ2-5, with D tentatively TRBD1 or TRBD2 (6 bases each). CDR3 length: 15 amino acids. CDR1 is SGDLS, CDR2 YYNGEE, per germline. Trimming left V 0 bases short and J 5 bases short, with 14 bases between. In DNA form, the CDR3 reads TGTGCCAGCAGCGTAGCGGGCAGGAGGGGGGAGACCCAGTACTTC. Amino acid sequence: CASSVAGRRGETQYF.

On this clone itself: At one end, the junction sequence differs from germline, possibly due to a read error. The chain links TRBV6-1 to TRBJ2-2; D gene unclear. This CDR3 is 13 amino acids long. Germline lookup yields CDR1 MNHNS and CDR2 SASEGT. In DNA form, the CDR3 reads TGTGCCAGCAGTGAAGCAATGACCGGAGAGCTGTTTTTT. It is translated as CASSEAMTGELFF.

The V and J genes are TRBV9 and TRBJ2-3; D remains ambiguous. This CDR3 is built from 16 residues. Trimming cost V 0 bases and J 0 bases, with 11 bases left between them. Germline CDR1 reads SGDLS; CDR2 reads YYNGEE. The CDR3: CASSVVVGTSTDTQYF. The DNA of the CDR3 is TGTGCCAGCAGCGTAGTGGTCGGAACTAGCACAGATACGCAGTATTTT.

The chain joins TRBV7-9 to TRBJ2-7; 8 nucleotides agree with TRBD2. This CDR3 is 15 amino acids long. Germline V gene data show CDR1 as SEHNR and CDR2 as FQNEAQ (reference sequence). J was trimmed by 5 bases and V by 1 base; bases with no gene match: 7. The CDR3 here is CASSLVSSGSHEQYF. DNA for the CDR3: TGTGCCAGCAGCTTAGTTTCTAGCGGGTCCCACGAGCAGTACTTC.

V gene TRBV28 combines with J gene TRBJ2-3; 12 bases line up with TRBD1. The V gene's germline CDR1 is MDHEN and CDR2 SYDVKM. J was trimmed by 6 bases and V by 0 bases; bases with no gene match: 10. This CDR3 is built from 18 residues. The CDR3 protein is CASSLWPTGTGGADTQYF. In nucleotides, the CDR3 is TGTGCCAGCAGTTTATGGCCCACCGGGACAGGGGGCGCGGATACGCAGTATTTT.

The chain joins TRBV13 to TRBJ1-2; TRBD1 agrees at 7 bases. The V segment lost 5 bases and the J segment 3 bases; nucleotides outside the gene matches: 6. From germline, CDR1 is PRHDT and CDR2 FYEKMQ (reference sequence). The CDR3 is made up of 14 amino acids. The CDR3 loop is CASSLTQGYYGYTF. The CDR3 nucleotides are TGTGCCAGCAGCCTAACACAGGGGTACTATGGCTACACCTTC.

The gene calls are TRBV29-1 and TRBJ1-1, with D tentatively TRBD1 (5 bases). The CDR3 sequence is 11 residues long. The germline CDR1 and CDR2 sequences are SQVTM and ANQGSEA. Trimming pared 0 bases from V and 6 bases from J, leaving 5 bases between. CDR3 in DNA: TGCAGCGTTGAAGAGACAGCTGAAGCTTTCTTT. Encoded protein: CSVEETAEAFF. The entire variable domain, with the rest obtained from reference TRBV29-1 and TRBJ1-1, is as follows: SAVISQKPSRDICQRGTSLTIQCQVDSQVTMMFWYRQQPGQSLTLIATANQGSEATYESGFVIDKFPISRPNLTFSTLTVSNMSPEDSSIYLCSVEETAEAFFGQGTRLTVV.

As DNA, the CDR3 is TGTGCCAGCAGCCTAGGGAGGGTGAGCTACAATGAGCAGTTCTTC. Protein product: CASSLGRVSYNEQFF. The chain has TRBV7-8 and TRBJ2-1; 7 nucleotides match TRBD2. J was trimmed by 3 bases and V by 5 bases; bases with no gene match: 7. Germline V lookup: CDR1 SGHVS, CDR2 FQNEAQ. This CDR3 comprises 15 residues.

V is TRBV7-8 and J is TRBJ1-4; possibly TRBD1 for D (5 bases). The CDR3 runs to 17 residues. CDR1 and CDR2 (germline): SGHVS, FQNEAQ. The V and J ends lost 6 bases and 0 bases respectively, with 17 bases between them. The CDR3, as DNA: TGTGCCAGCAGTTCTTTAGGCGGGGCGGCAACTAATGAAAAACTGTTTTTT. The encoded protein is CASSSLGGAATNEKLFF.

The chain is built from TRBV11-3 and TRBJ2-1; the D gene could be TRBD1 or TRBD2 (5 bases each). The CDR3 consists of 17 residues. V was cut by 4 bases and J by 6 bases, with 22 bases left in between. CDR1 is SGHNT and CDR2 is YENEEA in the germline V gene. The DNA of the CDR3 is TGTGCCAGCAGCTCCCGGAAAACGGGGACCCTCGGCAATGAGCAGTTCTTC. Encoded protein: CASSSRKTGTLGNEQFF.

This clone showed up just a few times. V is TRBV7-9 and J is TRBJ2-6; 7 positions match TRBD1. The trim removed 5 bases at V and 1 base at J, leaving 8 bases unmatched. Looked up from germline, CDR1 is SEHNR and CDR2 is FQNEAQ (reference sequence). This CDR3 is built from 17 residues. In DNA, the CDR3 is TGTGCCAGCAGCACAACAGGGGTGCCTTCTGGGGCCAACGTCCTGACTTTC. Translation gives CASSTTGVPSGANVLTF.

This clone came up once. The V gene is TRBV7-2, the J gene TRBJ1-1, with 7 bases that match TRBD1. The ends lost 5 bases at V and 0 bases at J; junction bases unmatched: 6. Germline V CDR1 and CDR2: SGHTA, FQGNSA. The CDR3 runs 15 residues. CDR3 protein: CASSLQTGVNTEAFF. The CDR3 nucleotides read TGTGCCAGCAGCCTTCAAACAGGGGTGAACACTGAAGCTTTCTTT.

Of note for this clone: Other DNA sequences in the sample encode the same CDR3. This sequence joins TRBV7-9 and TRBJ2-5, with D uncertain. V was shortened by 1 base and J by 5 bases, with 5 bases between the two germline ends. This CDR3 contains 12 residues. Germline V gene sequence: CDR1 SEHNR, CDR2 FQNEAQ (reference sequence). The CDR3: CASSLGAETQYF. The CDR3 DNA reads TGTGCCAGCAGCTTAGGCGCGGAGACCCAGTACTTC.

The chain uses TRBV7-3 and TRBJ2-1, with 11 nucleotides matching TRBD2. After removal of 5 bases from V and 4 bases from J, the junction contained 4 bases not matched to a gene. The CDR3 runs to 15 residues. The germline V gene encodes CDR1 SGHTA and CDR2 FQGTGA. The CDR3 here is CASSPGTSGYNEQFF. CDR3 sequence (DNA): TGTGCCAGCAGCCCCGGGACTAGCGGATACAATGAGCAGTTCTTC.

The CDR3 DNA sequence: TGTGCCAGCACGACAGGGTACACCGGGGAGCTGTTTTTT. Translating gives CASTTGYTGELFF. V and J are TRBV27 and TRBJ2-2, with TRBD1 matching 7 bases. Germline V CDR1 and CDR2: MNHEY, SMNVEV (reference sequence). V lost 7 bases, J lost 3 bases, and 2 bases stayed unmatched. The CDR3 has 13 residues.

The genes are TRBV21-1 and TRBJ2-7; the table gives TRBD2 as D, unverified against the DNA. TRBV21-1 counts as a pseudogene. The CDR3 spans 16 residues. The CDR3 is CASSKIRLANTYEQYF. The CDR3 DNA reads TGTGCCAGCAGCAAAATTCGGCTAGCGAATACCTACGAGCAGTACTTC.

The rearrangement joins TRBV2 to TRBJ2-7, with 10 bases identical to TRBD1. The trim removed 6 bases at V and 3 bases at J, leaving 8 bases unmatched. CDR1 and CDR2 from the germline V gene are SNHLY and FYNNEI. This CDR3 is 15 amino acids long. The CDR3 region has the DNA TGTGCCAGCAGCGTCGACAGGGGGCGATACTACGAGCAGTACTTC. Protein sequence: CASSVDRGRYYEQYF.

The chain couples TRBV30 to TRBJ2-7; tentative D call: TRBD1 (5 bases). The CDR3 length is 13 residues. V was trimmed by 6 bases and J by 1 base, leaving 13 bases between them. CDR1 and CDR2 from the germline V gene are GTSNPN and SVGIG (reference sequence). The CDR3 region is CACKSTASYEQYF. The CDR3 nucleotides are TGTGCCTGTAAATCGACAGCTTCCTACGAGCAGTACTTC.

This sequence joins TRBV7-6 and TRBJ1-2; D remains unclear. Between the trimmed V and J ends, which lost 1 base and 4 bases, there was a span of 13 bases. CDR3 length equals 15 residues. Germline V gene lookup returns CDR1 SGHVS and CDR2 FNYEAQ. CDR3 protein: CASSLESGFSYGYTF. As DNA, the CDR3 is TGTGCCAGCAGCTTAGAGTCGGGCTTCAGCTATGGCTACACCTTC.

V and J are TRBV7-2 and TRBJ1-1, with TRBD1 as a possible D gene (6 bases). This CDR3 is 13 amino acids long. Trimming pared 1 base from V and 11 bases from J, leaving 14 bases between. Germline V CDR1 and CDR2: SGHTA, FQGNSA. This CDR3 is CASSLGQTQGAFF. The CDR3 coding sequence is TGTGCCAGCAGCTTAGGACAGACTCAGGGGGCTTTCTTT.

The rearrangement joins TRBV4-1 to TRBJ2-7, with D possibly being TRBD1 or TRBD2 (5 bases each). The germline V gene encodes CDR1 MGHRA and CDR2 YSYEKL. Trimming cost V 3 bases and J 3 bases, with 12 bases left between them. The CDR3 runs to 14 residues. CDR3 nucleotides: TGCGCCAGCAGCCATATCGGGACCAACTACGAGCAGTACTTC. Translated: CASSHIGTNYEQYF.

The chain is built from TRBV19 and TRBJ2-7; 7 nucleotides line up with TRBD1. Unmatched junction bases numbered 9, after V lost 6 bases and J lost 4 bases. This CDR3 has 14 amino acids. CDR1 LNHDA and CDR2 SQIVND come from the germline V gene (reference sequence). The CDR3 is CASSPLGQSYEQYF. The CDR3 DNA is TGTGCCAGTAGCCCCCTGGGACAGTCATACGAGCAGTACTTC.

The rearrangement uses TRBV29-1 and TRBJ2-1; D gene uncertain. The CDR3 is 14 residues long. CDR1 is SQVTM and CDR2 is ANQGSEA in the germline V gene. The V gene lost 0 bases and the J gene lost 6 bases, with 12 bases spanning the gap. The CDR3 reads CSVEDPPPRNEQFF. CDR3 nucleotides: TGCAGCGTTGAAGACCCCCCCCCTCGCAATGAGCAGTTCTTC.

The chain carries TRBV4-1 and TRBJ2-2; the D is unclear. The CDR3 has 14 residues. The ends were cut back, 4 bases at V and 8 bases at J, with 14 bases in the middle. Germline values: CDR1 MGHRA, CDR2 YSYEKL. CDR3 loop: CASSPKIGGGELFF. As DNA, the CDR3 is TGCGCCAGCAGCCCCAAGATTGGTGGGGGGGAGCTGTTTTTT.

This clone was recorded once. The chain's CDR3 is CASSWDHPYEQYF. For the CDR3, the DNA is TGTGCCAGCAGCTGGGACCACCCTTACGAGCAGTACTTC. This sequence joins TRBV11-2 and TRBJ2-7; TRBD1 or TRBD2 may be the D gene (5 bases each). Germline assignment: CDR1 SGHAT and CDR2 FQNNGV. The CDR3 is 13 amino acids. With 4 bases removed from V and 4 bases from J, the gap between germline ends came to 11 bases.

The chain couples TRBV27 to TRBJ1-1; no reliable D call. The V end lost 5 bases, the J end lost 1 base, and 8 bases lay between the germline ends. CDR1 MNHEY and CDR2 SMNVEV come from the germline V gene (reference sequence). The CDR3 extends over 13 amino acids. The CDR3 region has the DNA TGTGCCAGCAGTATTACACCGAACACTGAAGCTTTCTTT. Its protein is CASSITPNTEAFF.

This clone appeared once. CDR3 protein: CATERSGGITDTQYF. As DNA, the CDR3 is TGTGCCACAGAACGATCGGGCGGAATCACAGATACGCAGTATTTT. The chain uses TRBV10-3 and TRBJ2-3; D ambiguous. Trimming took off 10 bases at V and 2 bases at J, with 19 bases between the two ends. The CDR3 spans 15 residues. Looked up from germline, CDR1 is ENHRY and CDR2 is SYGVKD.

V and J are TRBV18 and TRBJ2-7, with D possibly being TRBD1 (6 bases). Trimming stripped 4 bases from V and 3 bases from J, with 10 bases between. This CDR3 comprises 13 residues. Germline lookup yields CDR1 KGHSH and CDR2 LQKENI. The CDR3: CASSQTGFYEQYF. The DNA for the CDR3 is TGTGCCAGCTCACAGACAGGTTTCTACGAGCAGTACTTC.

The rearrangement links TRBV27 to TRBJ2-7; D might be TRBD2 (5 bases). V was shortened by 5 bases and J by 3 bases, with 17 bases between the two germline ends. The CDR3 runs to 15 residues. In germline, CDR1 is MNHEY, CDR2 SMNVEV (reference sequence). The CDR3 DNA sequence: TGTGCCAGCAGTCCCGTCACGGGGATTGGCTACGAGCAGTACTTC. Protein: CASSPVTGIGYEQYF.